What follows are 9 T cell receptor beta chains derived from one specimen sequenced in a study of T cells of healthy individuals. In TCRdb, the 5' RACE reads were re-called with MiXCR into one record per CDR3 protein. Of 45,000 to 60,000 distinct CDR3 sequences in the sample, approximately 15% were seen once. These receptors were taken from a human donor in good health.

The table lists this clonotype with many counts. The chain recombines TRBV7-8 with TRBJ2-1; possibly TRBD1 or TRBD2 for D (6 bases each). Germline V gives CDR1 SGHVS, CDR2 FQNEAQ. Trimming cost V 2 bases and J 0 bases, with 11 bases left between them. The CDR3 extends over 16 amino acids. CDR3 amino acids: CASSLNGGSSYNEQFF. For the CDR3, the DNA is TGTGCCAGCAGCTTAAACGGGGGCAGCTCCTACAATGAGCAGTTCTTC.

This clonotype was seen at least ten times. The CDR3 DNA sequence: TGTGCCAGCAGCTTAGCATCCAGCTCCGAGCAGTACTTC. Translated, it gives CASSLASSSEQYF. V and J are TRBV7-2 and TRBJ2-7; D is undetermined. Trimming cost V 0 bases and J 6 bases, with 9 bases left between them. CDR1 SGHTA and CDR2 FQGNSA come from the germline V gene. The CDR3 runs to 13 residues.

Many counts were recorded for this clonotype. The V call is TRBV30, the J call TRBJ2-5, with TRBD2 identical over 9 bases. Germline V lookup: CDR1 GTSNPN, CDR2 SVGIG (reference sequence). The CDR3 runs to 14 residues. The V gene end was trimmed by 7 bases and the J gene end by 2 bases; junction bases not matched to a gene: 8. The CDR3 sequence is CAYHPSGDQETQYF. The CDR3, as DNA: TGTGCCTACCATCCTAGCGGGGATCAAGAGACCCAGTACTTC.

This clonotype has a handful of counts. J is TRBJ2-5 and V is TRBV27; D might be TRBD2 (6 bases). V gave up 6 bases and J gave up 4 bases, with 15 bases separating them. The CDR3 runs to 14 residues. Germline V gene sequence: CDR1 MNHEY, CDR2 SMNVEV (reference sequence). CDR3 in amino acids: CASSPRPRGETQYF. CDR3 in DNA: TGTGCCAGCAGCCCCCGGCCGCGGGGAGAGACCCAGTACTTC.

This clonotype has only one observation. The gene calls are TRBV7-9 and TRBJ1-1; D remains ambiguous. Germline V gene sequence: CDR1 SEHNR, CDR2 FQNEAQ (reference sequence). Trimming took off 5 bases at V and 6 bases at J, with 16 bases between the two ends. The CDR3 totals 14 residues. This CDR3 reads CASSMRSGAPEAFF. CDR3 coding DNA: TGTGCCAGCAGCATGCGCTCAGGTGCCCCTGAAGCTTTCTTT.

J is TRBJ2-2 and V is TRBV7-2; D unclear. The CDR3 has 12 residues. CDR1 and CDR2 from the germline V gene are SGHTA and FQGNSA. V was trimmed by 1 base and J by 5 bases, leaving 2 bases between them. The CDR3 protein is CASSLVTGELFF. In DNA form, the CDR3 reads TGTGCCAGCAGCTTAGTAACCGGGGAGCTGTTTTTT. Based on the CDR3 plus reference TRBV7-2 and TRBJ2-2, the full variable domain is GAGVSQSPSNKVTEKGKDVELRCDPISGHTALYWYRQSLGQGLEFLIYFQGNSAPDKSGLPSDRFSAERTGGSVSTLTIQRTQQEDSAVYLCASSLVTGELFFGEGSRLTVL.

The DNA of the CDR3 is TGCGCCAGCAGCTTGAGTAGGGCCGAGCAGTACTTC. It encodes CASSLSRAEQYF. The V and J genes are TRBV5-1 and TRBJ2-7; D call uncertain. The V and J ends lost 1 base and 6 bases respectively, with 8 bases between them. Germline loops: CDR1 SGHRS, CDR2 YFSETQ. The CDR3 runs to 12 residues.

The chain recombines TRBV6-5 with TRBJ1-2, with TRBD1 matching over 7 bases. The CDR3 has 13 amino acids. From germline, CDR1 is MNHEY and CDR2 SVGAGI. V lost 5 bases, J lost 4 bases, and 4 bases stayed unmatched. The DNA of the CDR3 is TGTGCCAGCAGTACAGGGGCCTGCTATGGCTACACCTTC. It codes for CASSTGACYGYTF.

This clonotype turned up a few times. The chain links TRBV7-8 to TRBJ1-1, with 7 bases that match TRBD1. The CDR3 has 14 amino acids. Germline V gene lookup returns CDR1 SGHVS and CDR2 FQNEAQ. The trim removed 0 bases at V and 7 bases at J, leaving 5 bases unmatched. The CDR3 DNA sequence: TGTGCCAGCAGCTTAGCAGGGGGCAATGGTGAAGCTTTCTTT. As protein: CASSLAGGNGEAFF.